Following are 16 T cell receptor beta chains from one sample sequenced in a study of cytomegalovirus exposure and HLA in healthy donors. The data were produced by immunoSEQ multiplex PCR, yet TCRdb's version contains in-frame clones alone and is incomplete. The sample has under 150,000 clones, 70% to 90% seen once. Sequenced material: PBMCs. The receptor source for this set is a man between 18 and 35 years old in good health and CMV-seropositive.

This chain joins TRBV10-3 and TRBJ2-7; TRBD1 agrees at 7 bases. After removal of 4 bases from V and 0 bases from J, the junction contained 6 bases not matched to a gene. CDR3 size: 15 residues. Per germline, CDR1 ENHRY and CDR2 SYGVKD. This chain's CDR3 is CAISAPGQSSYEQYF. The CDR3 nucleotides are TGTGCCATCAGTGCACCGGGACAGAGCTCCTACGAGCAGTACTTC.

This sequence joins TRBV27 and TRBJ2-3; D is uncertain. There are 13 residues in the CDR3. Germline V gives CDR1 MNHEY, CDR2 SMNVEV (reference sequence). The V end was cut by 8 bases, the J end by 1 base, with 10 bases between. CDR3 amino acids: CASRTSGTDTQYF. As DNA, the CDR3 is TGTGCCAGCCGCACCTCAGGCACAGATACGCAGTATTTT.

The V call is TRBV15, the J call TRBJ2-1; 9 nucleotides align to TRBD2. Trimming removed 11 bases from V and 8 bases from J; junction bases left unmatched: 10. The CDR3 consists of 13 residues. Germline-derived CDR1 and CDR2 are LNHNV and YYDKDF (reference sequence). The DNA of the CDR3 is TGTGCCTTAAACGGGGAGCGGGAGGATGAGCAGTTCTTC. This translates into CALNGEREDEQFF.

This clone showed up just once. This chain links TRBV29-1 with TRBJ2-2, with 7 bases lining up with TRBD1. Germline V lookup: CDR1 SQVTM, CDR2 ANQGSEA. J was trimmed by 4 bases and V by 5 bases; bases with no gene match: 4. This CDR3 spans 13 amino acids. DNA for the CDR3: TGCAGCGTTACCAGGACAGGCACCGGGGAGCTGTTTTTT. It codes for CSVTRTGTGELFF.

The V gene is TRBV19, the J gene TRBJ1-2, with unresolved D. Trimming took 6 bases from V and 2 from J, leaving 16 bases between them. Germline values: CDR1 LNHDA, CDR2 SQIVND (reference sequence). The CDR3 totals 15 residues. The chain's CDR3 is CASRYLWRGNYGYTF. Written as DNA, the CDR3 is TGTGCCAGTAGGTATTTATGGCGGGGAAACTATGGCTACACCTTC.

The rearrangement uses TRBV27 and TRBJ1-5, with D perhaps matching TRBD1 (6 bases). V lost 8 bases and J lost 4, with 12 bases in between. Germline CDR1 reads MNHEY; CDR2 reads SMNVEV (reference sequence). The CDR3 has 13 amino acids. The CDR3 sequence is CASQLQGNQPQHF. The CDR3 bases are TGTGCCAGCCAACTACAGGGAAATCAGCCCCAGCATTTT.

CDR3 residues: CASSYTDSQETQYF. In nucleotides, the CDR3 is TGTGCCAGCAGTTACACGGACAGCCAAGAGACCCAGTACTTC. The rearrangement joins TRBV6-6 to TRBJ2-5, with D possibly being TRBD1 (6 bases). The CDR3 runs 14 residues. V lost 2 bases, J lost 1 base, and 8 bases lay in between. CDR1 and CDR2 from the germline V gene are MNHNY and SVGAGI (reference sequence).

The gene calls are TRBV5-6 and TRBJ2-2; tentative D call: TRBD2 (5 bases). Germline V gives CDR1 SGHDT, CDR2 YYEEEE. The germline V and J ends were trimmed by 0 bases and 9 bases, with 15 bases remaining between them. The CDR3 has 15 residues. The CDR3 protein is CASSLGAVASRELFF. For the CDR3, the DNA is TGTGCCAGCAGCTTGGGAGCGGTAGCAAGCAGGGAGCTGTTTTTT. Full variable domain (remainder filled in from reference TRBV5-6 and TRBJ2-2): DAGVTQSPTHLIKTRGQQVTLRCSPKSGHDTVSWYQQALGQGPQFIFQYYEEEERQRGNFPDRFSGHQFPNYSSELNVNALLLGDSALYLCASSLGAVASRELFFGEGSRLTVL.

The chain carries TRBV19 and TRBJ1-2; D may be TRBD1 (6 bases). Germline V gene data show CDR1 as LNHDA and CDR2 as SQIVND (reference sequence). Trimming removed 3 bases at V and 7 bases at J, with 12 bases between. The CDR3 spans 13 residues. CDR3 nucleotide sequence: TGTGCCAGTAGTATGACAGGACCTCTTGGCTACACCTTC. Translation: CASSMTGPLGYTF.

V is TRBV18 and J is TRBJ2-3; unclear D gene. V lost 0 bases, J lost 1 base, and 8 bases lay in between. The CDR3 loop spans 15 amino acids. Per the germline V gene, CDR1 is KGHSH and CDR2 is LQKENI. For the CDR3, the DNA is TGTGCCAGCTCACCACCGAATCCAGGCACAGATACGCAGTATTTT. Translated: CASSPPNPGTDTQYF.

This chain links TRBV18 with TRBJ1-1; D may be TRBD1 (5 bases). The CDR3 spans 13 residues. V lost 3 bases, J lost 3 bases, and 8 bases lay in between. CDR1 and CDR2 from the germline V gene are KGHSH and LQKENI. The CDR3 reads CASSPAGHTEAFF. The DNA of the CDR3 is TGTGCCAGCTCACCGGCAGGGCACACTGAAGCTTTCTTT.

The chain links TRBV2 to TRBJ1-5, with D perhaps matching TRBD1 (5 bases). V was clipped by 2 bases and J by 5 bases, with 19 bases between them. The V gene's germline CDR1 is SNHLY and CDR2 FYNNEI. The length of the CDR3 is 17 residues. The CDR3 reads CASSELLDKSGYQPQHF. As DNA, the CDR3 is TGTGCCAGCAGTGAACTATTGGACAAGAGTGGGTATCAGCCCCAGCATTTT.

This CDR3 reads CASSLALWTNPYEQYF. The CDR3 DNA is TGTGCCAGCAGCTTAGCGCTCTGGACAAACCCCTACGAGCAGTACTTC. The chain couples TRBV7-9 to TRBJ2-7, with a weak D call TRBD1 (5 bases). The V gene lost 0 bases and the J gene lost 2 bases, with 14 bases spanning the gap. Germline-derived CDR1 and CDR2 are SEHNR and FQNEAQ (reference sequence). This CDR3 contains 16 residues.

This clone was seen a single time. The chain carries TRBV7-3 and TRBJ2-1; D not resolved. V was cut by 3 bases and J by 0 bases, with 9 bases left in between. The CDR3 spans 15 residues. The germline CDR1 and CDR2 sequences are SGHTA and FQGTGA. Here the CDR3 reads CASSFSSSSYNEQFF. DNA for the CDR3: TGTGCCAGCAGCTTTAGTAGTAGCTCCTACAATGAGCAGTTCTTC. Together with reference TRBV7-3 and TRBJ2-1, the CDR3 gives the full variable domain: GAGVSQTPSNKVTEKGKYVELRCDPISGHTALYWYRQSLGQGPEFLIYFQGTGAADDSGLPNDRFFAVRPEGSVSTLKIQRTERGDSAVYLCASSFSSSSYNEQFFGPGTRLTVL.

As DNA, the CDR3 is TGTGCCAGCAGTTACTTTTCCGGGACGGGAGTCTACGAGCAGTACTTC. This encodes CASSYFSGTGVYEQYF. V and J are TRBV6-5 and TRBJ2-7; D is possibly TRBD2 (6 bases). From germline, CDR1 is MNHEY and CDR2 SVGAGI. V dropped 1 base and J dropped 3 bases, with 16 bases sitting between them. This CDR3 region has 16 residues.

V is TRBV5-6 and J is TRBJ2-7, with D unresolved. The CDR3 extends over 13 amino acids. V gave up 0 bases and J gave up 3 bases, with 7 bases separating them. Germline CDR1 reads SGHDT; CDR2 reads YYEEEE. CDR3 nucleotide sequence: TGTGCCAGCAGCTTGGACAGTTACTACGAGCAGTACTTC. It specifies CASSLDSYYEQYF. The full variable domain, its missing parts supplied by reference TRBV5-6 and TRBJ2-7, is DAGVTQSPTHLIKTRGQQVTLRCSPKSGHDTVSWYQQALGQGPQFIFQYYEEEERQRGNFPDRFSGHQFPNYSSELNVNALLLGDSALYLCASSLDSYYEQYFGPGTRLTVT.